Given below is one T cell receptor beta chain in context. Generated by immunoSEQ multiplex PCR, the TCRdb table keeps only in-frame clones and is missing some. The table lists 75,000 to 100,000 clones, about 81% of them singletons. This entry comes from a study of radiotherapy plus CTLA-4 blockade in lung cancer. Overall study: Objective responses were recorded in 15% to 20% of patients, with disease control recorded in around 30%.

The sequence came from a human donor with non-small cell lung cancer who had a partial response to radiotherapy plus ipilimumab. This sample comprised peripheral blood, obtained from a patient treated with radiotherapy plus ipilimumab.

Written as DNA, the CDR3 is TGTGCCAGCTCAGCGACAGACACCGGGGAGCTGTTTTTT. Amino acid sequence: CASSATDTGELFF. The genes are TRBV18 and TRBJ2-2, with a weak D call TRBD1 (5 bases). This CDR3 is 13 amino acids long. Germline CDR1 reads KGHSH; CDR2 reads LQKENI. V shed 5 bases and J shed 3 bases, with 7 bases lying between them.